These 27 T cell receptor beta chains came from one sample sequenced in a study of T cells after yellow fever vaccination. TCRdb reprocessed the 5' RACE reads with MiXCR, giving one entry per CDR3 protein. The sample shows 620,000 or so distinct CDR3 sequences, approximately 16% of them seen only once. The starting material was PBMCs, obtained about 5 days after the first yellow fever vaccination. Every receptor here comes from a man aged 18 to 29 who received the YFV17D yellow fever vaccine.

This chain joins TRBV5-1 and TRBJ1-1, with a tentative D call TRBD1 (5 bases). CDR1 is SGHRS and CDR2 is YFSETQ in the germline V gene. CDR3 length equals 14 residues. The V and J ends lost 0 bases and 5 bases respectively, with 11 bases between them. The CDR3 bases are TGCGCCAGCAGCTTGGCCCGGGGGGTGACTGAAGCTTTCTTT. Protein sequence: CASSLARGVTEAFF. The variable domain in full, with the rest retrieved from reference TRBV5-1 and TRBJ1-1, is KAGVTQTPRYLIKTRGQQVTLSCSPISGHRSVSWYQQTPGQGLQFLFEYFSETQRNKGNFPGRFSGRQFSNSRSEMNVSTLELGDSALYLCASSLARGVTEAFFGQGTRLTVV.

In this sample, this clonotype turned up a few times. The J gene is TRBJ1-5, the V gene TRBV5-1; maybe TRBD1 (5 bases). Per the germline V gene, CDR1 is SGHRS and CDR2 is YFSETQ. The CDR3 loop spans 15 amino acids. Deletions cut 7 bases from V and 0 bases from J, with 14 bases between. The CDR3 loop reads CASRRGTDSNQPQHF. The CDR3 nucleotides read TGCGCCAGCCGTAGAGGGACGGATAGCAATCAGCCCCAGCATTTT.

This clonotype was seen only a few times. Here the CDR3 reads CASSYSSNRGLNYGYTF. In DNA form, the CDR3 reads TGTGCCAGCAGTTACTCCTCAAACAGGGGGCTAAACTATGGCTACACCTTC. V usage is TRBV6-5 and J usage is TRBJ1-2, with 9 positions matching TRBD1. Germline V CDR1 and CDR2: MNHEY, SVGAGI. V trimming: 0 bases; J trimming: 2 bases; junction bases outside the gene matches: 7. The CDR3 has 17 amino acids.

This clonotype has just a few counts. This sequence joins TRBV3-1 and TRBJ1-1; D is possibly TRBD1 (5 bases). CDR3 length: 16 residues. The V end was cut by 0 bases, the J end by 1 base, with 12 bases between. Germline V gene sequence: CDR1 LGHDT, CDR2 YNNKEL (reference sequence). The CDR3 region has the DNA TGTGCCAGCAGCCAAGAAGGGGTTGGGACGAACACTGAAGCTTTCTTT. This sequence encodes CASSQEGVGTNTEAFF.

This clonotype was detected only a few times. In nucleotides, the CDR3 is TGCGCCAGCAGCTTACGAGGGGATGGGCGGAATGAGCAGTTCTTC. Amino acids: CASSLRGDGRNEQFF. The V gene is TRBV5-1, the J gene TRBJ2-1; D might be TRBD1 or TRBD2, each matching 5 bases. Trimming removed 2 bases at V and 7 bases at J, with 16 bases between. The CDR3 runs to 15 residues. Germline V gives CDR1 SGHRS, CDR2 YFSETQ.

The chain links TRBV12-3 or TRBV12-4 to TRBJ2-3; TRBD1 agrees at 8 bases. V trimming: 6 bases; J trimming: 2 bases; junction bases outside the gene matches: 4. The CDR3 length is 14 residues. The CDR3 spells CASRGTGLTDTQYF. CDR3 nucleotide sequence: TGTGCCAGCAGGGGGACAGGCCTCACAGATACGCAGTATTTT.

J is TRBJ1-1 and V is TRBV20-1; D is undetermined. The V gene lost 7 bases and the J gene lost 1 base, with 10 bases spanning the gap. The CDR3 runs 12 residues. Germline V gives CDR1 DFQATT, CDR2 SNEGSKA (reference sequence). The CDR3, as DNA: TGCAGTGGATTCGGAGGGAACACTGAAGCTTTCTTT. Translation: CSGFGGNTEAFF.

This clonotype turned up a few times. This chain joins TRBV5-3 and TRBJ2-1; D ambiguous. TRBV5-3 is an ORF, with its function uncertain. The CDR3 length is 13 residues. V lost 0 bases to trimming and J lost 5 bases, with 6 bases between them. Written as DNA, the CDR3 is TGTGCCAGAAGCTTGGGACGAGACAATGAGCAGTTCTTC. Its protein is CARSLGRDNEQFF.

As to this clonotype: One junction end does not reproduce the germline sequence, and a read error may be involved. The chain joins TRBV12-3 or TRBV12-4 to TRBJ1-1; 9 bases align to TRBD1. This CDR3 spans 11 amino acids. This chain's CDR3 is CASSQQGAWIF. The CDR3 DNA reads as TGTGCCAGCAGTCAACAGGGGGCGTGGATCTTT.

The V and J genes are TRBV12-3 or TRBV12-4 and TRBJ2-3; possibly TRBD2 for D (5 bases). V lost 2 bases and J lost 5, with 14 bases in between. CDR3 length: 15 residues. The CDR3 nucleotides are TGTGCCAGCAGTTTATCTGGGTTCGGGAAAGATACGCAGTATTTT. This gives the protein CASSLSGFGKDTQYF.

The genes are TRBV5-4 and TRBJ2-3; 9 bases fit TRBD2. The CDR3 contains 17 residues. V trimming: 1 base; J trimming: 4 bases; junction bases outside the gene matches: 10. Per germline, CDR1 SGHNT and CDR2 YYREEE (reference sequence). This chain's CDR3 is CASSLRRGGRGADTQYF. CDR3 in DNA: TGTGCCAGCAGCTTGCGGCGGGGGGGCCGCGGCGCAGATACGCAGTATTTT.

J is TRBJ2-7 and V is TRBV12-3 or TRBV12-4; D is perhaps TRBD2 (6 bases). V was cut by 4 bases and J by 4 bases, with 14 bases left in between. The CDR3 is 14 residues long. The CDR3 DNA sequence: TGTGCCAGCAGTTCCTACGGGACTGATTACGAGCAGTACTTC. Protein: CASSSYGTDYEQYF.

This clonotype turned up a few times. The gene calls are TRBV5-1 and TRBJ2-2; the D gene is possibly TRBD1 (5 bases). Trimming cost V 0 bases and J 0 bases, with 12 bases left between them. The CDR3 consists of 17 residues. CDR1 is SGHRS and CDR2 is YFSETQ in the germline V gene. CDR3 in amino acids: CASSLDGQGSNTGELFF. CDR3 DNA: TGCGCCAGCAGCTTGGATGGTCAGGGTTCGAACACCGGGGAGCTGTTTTTT.

The chain carries TRBV5-1 and TRBJ2-7; 8 positions agree with TRBD1. The V segment lost 0 bases and the J segment 5 bases; nucleotides outside the gene matches: 7. This CDR3 has 15 residues. The germline CDR1 and CDR2 sequences are SGHRS and YFSETQ. CDR3 DNA sequence: TGCGCCAGCAGCTTGGTGGGCAGGGGGCAGGACGAGCAGTACTTC. It codes for CASSLVGRGQDEQYF.

This clonotype was recorded many times. The V gene is TRBV2, the J gene TRBJ2-5; 11 bases agree with TRBD2. The CDR3 runs to 14 residues. The junction had 5 bases not matched to a gene; V was cut back by 6 bases and J by 5 bases. Germline-derived CDR1 and CDR2 are SNHLY and FYNNEI. The CDR3 protein is CASSGSGGAETQYF. DNA of the CDR3: TGTGCCAGCAGCGGTAGCGGGGGGGCCGAGACCCAGTACTTC.

The chain couples TRBV7-3 to TRBJ2-3, with 10 bases identical to TRBD2. This CDR3 contains 15 residues. Germline V lookup: CDR1 SGHTA, CDR2 FQGTGA. The V gene end was trimmed by 6 bases and the J gene end by 3 bases; junction bases not matched to a gene: 6. CDR3 sequence reads: CASRPAGGQTDTQYF. CDR3 DNA sequence: TGTGCCAGCAGACCAGCGGGGGGGCAAACAGATACGCAGTATTTT.

The chain couples TRBV3-1 to TRBJ2-3; no reliable D call. Trimming removed 0 bases from V and 4 bases from J, with 11 bases in between. From germline, CDR1 is LGHDT and CDR2 YNNKEL (reference sequence). This CDR3 has 15 amino acids. The CDR3 DNA sequence: TGTGCCAGCAGCCAAGAAGCGTGGAGAGCAGATACGCAGTATTTT. Amino acids: CASSQEAWRADTQYF.

This chain joins TRBV5-8 and TRBJ2-1, with 13 bases lining up with TRBD2. J gave up 8 bases and V 0 bases, and 5 bases lay outside the gene matches. CDR1 SGHTS and CDR2 YDEGEE come from the germline V gene. CDR3 size: 16 residues. The CDR3 DNA is TGTGCCAGCAGCTTGGCCGGGACTAGCGGGGTCTATGAGCAGTTCTTC. Its translation is CASSLAGTSGVYEQFF. The whole variable domain, filled in from reference TRBV5-8 and TRBJ2-1, reads EAGVTQSPTHLIKTRGQQATLRCSPISGHTSVYWYQQALGLGLQFLLWYDEGEERNRGNFPPRFSGRQFPNYSSELNVNALELEDSALYLCASSLAGTSGVYEQFFGPGTRLTVL.

The genes are TRBV7-3 and TRBJ2-1; tentatively, D is TRBD1 (6 bases). The CDR3 consists of 15 residues. The V gene lost 5 bases and the J gene lost 2 bases, with 13 bases spanning the gap. In germline, CDR1 is SGHTA, CDR2 FQGTGA. CDR3 DNA: TGTGCCAGCAGCATACAGGGTCTGCCCTACAATGAGCAGTTCTTC. It yields the protein CASSIQGLPYNEQFF.

This chain links TRBV2 with TRBJ2-3, with D possibly called TRBD1 or TRBD2 (5 bases each). V shed 6 bases and J shed 6 bases, with 19 bases lying between them. The CDR3 has 15 residues. Germline V gives CDR1 SNHLY, CDR2 FYNNEI. The CDR3 region has the DNA TGTGCCAGCAGCGCCGGGACGGATCCTAGGGATACGCAGTATTTT. Protein sequence: CASSAGTDPRDTQYF.

The chain combines TRBV7-2 with TRBJ1-4, with TRBD1 matching over 10 bases. The length of the CDR3 is 16 residues. Germline CDR1 is SGHTA and CDR2 is FQGNSA. Losses at the gene ends were 3 bases for V and 8 bases for J; bases not matched to a gene: 9. CDR3 DNA: TGTGCCAGCAGCTTCGCCGGGACAGGGGAGTCGGAAAAACTGTTTTTT. Protein product: CASSFAGTGESEKLFF. Full variable domain (outside the CDR3, taken from reference TRBV7-2 and TRBJ1-4): GAGVSQSPSNKVTEKGKDVELRCDPISGHTALYWYRQSLGQGLEFLIYFQGNSAPDKSGLPSDRFSAERTGGSVSTLTIQRTQQEDSAVYLCASSFAGTGESEKLFFGSGTQLSVL.

This chain uses TRBV3-1 with TRBJ2-5; TRBD2 matches 7 bases. Germline trimming cut 3 bases from V and 3 bases from J; bases unmatched to any gene: 7. The CDR3 contains 15 residues. Germline lookup yields CDR1 LGHDT and CDR2 YNNKEL (reference sequence). CDR3 sequence reads: CASSHATRGEETQYF. The CDR3 DNA is TGTGCCAGCAGCCACGCAACTCGGGGGGAAGAGACCCAGTACTTC.

The chain uses TRBV12-3 or TRBV12-4 and TRBJ1-2; weak D call: TRBD1 (5 bases). Trimming removed 6 bases at V and 4 bases at J, with 18 bases between. The CDR3 contains 15 residues. As DNA, the CDR3 is TGTGCCAGCAGCTCCATGCAGGGTGACGCCTATGGCTACACCTTC. This encodes CASSSMQGDAYGYTF.

The sample holds a few counts of this clonotype. The V and J genes are TRBV7-9 and TRBJ1-1, with TRBD1 identical over 7 bases. Unmatched junction bases numbered 6, after V lost 5 bases and J lost 9 bases. Germline CDR1 SEHNR, CDR2 FQNEAQ (reference sequence). The CDR3 contains 12 residues. CDR3 bases: TGTGCCAGCAGCCGGGGGGACAGACAAGCTTTCTTT. Its protein product is CASSRGDRQAFF.

This clonotype appeared many times. This sequence joins TRBV6-5 and TRBJ2-5, with D possibly being TRBD1 or TRBD2 (6 bases each). Trimming pared 2 bases from V and 5 bases from J, leaving 12 bases between. In germline, CDR1 is MNHEY, CDR2 SVGAGI. The CDR3 covers 14 residues. The CDR3 sequence: CASSYALGGETQYF. CDR3 sequence (DNA): TGTGCCAGCAGTTACGCCCTAGGGGGGGAGACCCAGTACTTC.

The genes are TRBV11-3 and TRBJ2-1, with D unresolved. V was cut by 5 bases and J by 12 bases, with 14 bases left in between. CDR1 and CDR2 from the germline V gene are SGHNT and YENEEA. The CDR3 has 12 amino acids. CDR3 sequence reads: CASSLPASPQFF. The CDR3 DNA is TGTGCCAGCAGCCTCCCTGCATCACCGCAGTTCTTC.

This clonotype was seen ten or more times. This rearrangement joins TRBV20-1 to TRBJ2-3, with D unclear. V lost 1 base and J 5 bases, leaving 10 bases between the germline ends. Germline CDR1 DFQATT, CDR2 SNEGSKA (reference sequence). This CDR3 spans 13 amino acids. The CDR3, as DNA: TGCAGTGCTAGAGCCTTTCAAGGAGATACGCAGTATTTT. Protein sequence: CSARAFQGDTQYF.